These T cell receptor beta chains were read from a single sample in a study of blood T cell repertoires in COVID-19. TCRdb keeps only in-frame clones here, not all; method: immunoSEQ multiplex PCR. The sample records over 100,000 clones, about 89% being singletons. Sequencing used peripheral blood. Source of these receptors: a man aged 45-60 years with active COVID-19. Both conserved end residues are part of each CDR3. A D gene is named only where the DNA matches it firmly. A row's size may be missing; if present it is once, few, many or a size class.

abundance: -
d_gene: TRBD2
v_gene: TRBV29-1
j_gene: TRBJ2-2
CDR3aa: CSVAGAGGLFTGELFF

abundance: -
d_gene: -
v_gene: TRBV3-1/TRBV3-2
j_gene: TRBJ1-2
CDR3aa: CASSQGQSSYGYTF

abundance: -
d_gene: TRBD1
v_gene: TRBV18
j_gene: TRBJ2-3
CDR3aa: CASSPGQGASTDTQYF

abundance: -
d_gene: -
v_gene: TRBV18
j_gene: TRBJ1-2
CDR3aa: CASSEDRNYGYTF

abundance: -
d_gene: -
v_gene: TRBV7-9
j_gene: TRBJ1-2
CDR3aa: CASSLSQGYGYTF

abundance: few
d_gene: TRBD2
v_gene: TRBV11-2
j_gene: TRBJ2-7
CDR3aa: CASSLQLAGAYEQYF

abundance: -
d_gene: -
v_gene: TRBV2
j_gene: TRBJ2-5
CDR3aa: CASRGQKETQYF

abundance: -
d_gene: -
v_gene: TRBV18
j_gene: TRBJ1-1
CDR3aa: CASSPWTENTEAFF

abundance: -
d_gene: TRBD2
v_gene: TRBV2
j_gene: TRBJ2-1
CDR3aa: CASRSPAGGQNEQFF

abundance: -
d_gene: TRBD2
v_gene: TRBV4-2
j_gene: TRBJ2-1
CDR3aa: CASSHTSGGDNEQFF

abundance: -
d_gene: -
v_gene: TRBV7-2
j_gene: TRBJ1-5
CDR3aa: CASSFWGDQPQHF

abundance: -
d_gene: -
v_gene: TRBV21-1
j_gene: TRBJ2-3
CDR3aa: CARGATDTQYF

abundance: -
d_gene: TRBD2
v_gene: TRBV4-1
j_gene: TRBJ2-5
CDR3aa: CASSRLAGTETQYF

abundance: -
d_gene: TRBD2
v_gene: TRBV3-1/TRBV3-2
j_gene: TRBJ2-1
CDR3aa: CASSHEAGGLNEQFF

abundance: -
d_gene: TRBD1
v_gene: TRBV7-9
j_gene: TRBJ1-1
CDR3aa: CASSSTGAYTEAFF

abundance: -
d_gene: -
v_gene: TRBV30
j_gene: TRBJ1-2
CDR3aa: CAWSNSGFNYGYTF

abundance: once
d_gene: TRBD1
v_gene: TRBV7-2
j_gene: TRBJ2-7
CDR3aa: CASSRDRGYEQYF

abundance: -
d_gene: TRBD2
v_gene: TRBV4-3
j_gene: TRBJ2-5
CDR3aa: CASSQAWRGATQETQYF

abundance: -
d_gene: -
v_gene: TRBV12-3/TRBV12-4
j_gene: TRBJ1-2
CDR3aa: CASSLGQGGYTF

abundance: -
d_gene: TRBD1
v_gene: TRBV5-1
j_gene: TRBJ2-7
CDR3aa: CASSKGQGASYEQYF

abundance: -
d_gene: -
v_gene: TRBV11-2
j_gene: TRBJ1-6
CDR3aa: CASSSAGSYNSPLHF

abundance: -
d_gene: -
v_gene: TRBV2
j_gene: TRBJ2-5
CDR3aa: CASILEYQETQYF

abundance: -
d_gene: TRBD1
v_gene: TRBV3-1/TRBV3-2
j_gene: TRBJ2-7
CDR3aa: CASSQGTGGNEQYF

abundance: -
d_gene: -
v_gene: TRBV29-1
j_gene: TRBJ1-6
CDR3aa: CSARQSDNSPLHF

abundance: -
d_gene: -
v_gene: TRBV7-8
j_gene: TRBJ2-5
CDR3aa: CASSPGETQYF

abundance: once
d_gene: -
v_gene: TRBV11-2
j_gene: TRBJ2-1
CDR3aa: CASRSDSYNEQFF

abundance: -
d_gene: TRBD2
v_gene: TRBV7-3
j_gene: TRBJ2-4
CDR3aa: CASSLSGGSQNIQYF

abundance: -
d_gene: TRBD2
v_gene: TRBV7-3
j_gene: TRBJ2-3
CDR3aa: CASSLGLAGYTDTQYF

abundance: -
d_gene: -
v_gene: TRBV12-3/TRBV12-4
j_gene: TRBJ2-1
CDR3aa: CASSLAIRYEQFF

abundance: -
d_gene: -
v_gene: TRBV2
j_gene: TRBJ1-6
CDR3aa: CASSELLGSYNSPLHF

abundance: -
d_gene: -
v_gene: TRBV5-4
j_gene: TRBJ1-6
CDR3aa: CASSLAGGEGSPLHF

abundance: -
d_gene: TRBD2
v_gene: TRBV6-5
j_gene: TRBJ2-1
CDR3aa: CASSWTSGNNEQFF

abundance: -
d_gene: TRBD1
v_gene: TRBV7-2
j_gene: TRBJ1-3
CDR3aa: CASTPQGYSGNTIYF

abundance: -
d_gene: TRBD2
v_gene: TRBV5-6
j_gene: TRBJ2-7
CDR3aa: CASNPRGGLYEQYF

abundance: -
d_gene: -
v_gene: TRBV12-3/TRBV12-4
j_gene: TRBJ2-5
CDR3aa: CASSLDFETQYF

abundance: -
d_gene: TRBD1
v_gene: TRBV2
j_gene: TRBJ1-5
CDR3aa: CASSTLTGDQPQHF

abundance: -
d_gene: -
v_gene: TRBV3-1/TRBV3-2
j_gene: TRBJ1-2
CDR3aa: CASSQNRDHYGYTF

abundance: -
d_gene: TRBD1
v_gene: TRBV5-1
j_gene: TRBJ2-3
CDR3aa: CASSGGTGGTDTQYF

abundance: -
d_gene: TRBD2
v_gene: TRBV11-1
j_gene: TRBJ2-7
CDR3aa: CASSSFASGGGEQYF

abundance: -
d_gene: TRBD1
v_gene: TRBV20-1
j_gene: TRBJ1-2
CDR3aa: CSASGDRGVGGYTF

abundance: once
d_gene: TRBD1
v_gene: TRBV9
j_gene: TRBJ2-2
CDR3aa: CASSGTGNTGELFF

abundance: -
d_gene: TRBD1
v_gene: TRBV3-1/TRBV3-2
j_gene: TRBJ2-2
CDR3aa: CASSLAQGAMTGELFF

abundance: -
d_gene: TRBD2
v_gene: TRBV4-3
j_gene: TRBJ2-3
CDR3aa: CASSQDWASGAHQVDTQYF

abundance: -
d_gene: TRBD1
v_gene: TRBV23-1
j_gene: TRBJ2-2
CDR3aa: CASESGMDRGVLTGELFF

abundance: -
d_gene: -
v_gene: TRBV5-1
j_gene: TRBJ2-1
CDR3aa: CASSWLLTGTGREQFF

abundance: few
d_gene: TRBD1
v_gene: TRBV6-2/TRBV6-3
j_gene: TRBJ2-7
CDR3aa: CASSYKGQPYEQYF

abundance: many
d_gene: -
v_gene: TRBV20-1
j_gene: TRBJ2-1
CDR3aa: CSASGRVLNEQFF

abundance: once
d_gene: TRBD2
v_gene: TRBV7-7
j_gene: TRBJ2-3
CDR3aa: CASSWGLAETDTQYF

abundance: once
d_gene: -
v_gene: TRBV6-5
j_gene: TRBJ2-7
CDR3aa: CASSLTRNEQYF

abundance: -
d_gene: TRBD2
v_gene: TRBV7-2
j_gene: TRBJ2-3
CDR3aa: CASSGLAGGLGDTQYF